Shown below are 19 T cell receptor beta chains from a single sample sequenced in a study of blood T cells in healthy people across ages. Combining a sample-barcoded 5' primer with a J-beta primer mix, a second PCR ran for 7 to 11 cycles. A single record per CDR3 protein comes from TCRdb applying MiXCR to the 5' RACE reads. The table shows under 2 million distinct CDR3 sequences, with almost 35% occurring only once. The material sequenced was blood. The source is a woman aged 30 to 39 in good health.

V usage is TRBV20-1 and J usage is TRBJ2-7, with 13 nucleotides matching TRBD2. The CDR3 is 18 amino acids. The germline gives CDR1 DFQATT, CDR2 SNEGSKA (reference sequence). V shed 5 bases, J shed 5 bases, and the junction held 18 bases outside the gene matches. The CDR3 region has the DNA TGCAGTGCTCGGGGCCCTGGGCGGACTAGCGGGAGTATCAACGAGCAGTACTTC. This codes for CSARGPGRTSGSINEQYF.

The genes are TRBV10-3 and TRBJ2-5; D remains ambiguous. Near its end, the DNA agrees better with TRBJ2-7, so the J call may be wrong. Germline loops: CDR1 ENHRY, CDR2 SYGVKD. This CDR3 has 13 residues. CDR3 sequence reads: CAISEYNAYEQYF. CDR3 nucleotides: TGTGCCATCAGTGAGTATAATGCCTACGAGCAGTACTTC.

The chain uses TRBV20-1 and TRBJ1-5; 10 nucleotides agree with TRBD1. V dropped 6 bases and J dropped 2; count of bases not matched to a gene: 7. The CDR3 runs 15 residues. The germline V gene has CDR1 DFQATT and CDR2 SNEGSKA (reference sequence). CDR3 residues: CSATTGGERNQPQHF. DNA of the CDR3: TGCAGTGCCACGACAGGGGGCGAGCGCAATCAGCCCCAGCATTTT.

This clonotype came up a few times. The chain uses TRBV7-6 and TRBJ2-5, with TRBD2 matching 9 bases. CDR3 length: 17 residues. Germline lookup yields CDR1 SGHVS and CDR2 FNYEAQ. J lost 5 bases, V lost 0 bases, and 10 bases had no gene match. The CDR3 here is CASSLAIAGDRRETQYF. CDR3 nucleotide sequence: TGTGCCAGCAGCTTAGCTATAGCGGGAGATCGTAGGGAGACCCAGTACTTC.

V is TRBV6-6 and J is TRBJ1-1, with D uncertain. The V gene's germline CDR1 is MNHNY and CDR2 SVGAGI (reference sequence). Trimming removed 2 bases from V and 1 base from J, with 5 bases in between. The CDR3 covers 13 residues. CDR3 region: CASSYAWNTEAFF. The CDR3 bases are TGTGCCAGCAGTTACGCCTGGAACACTGAAGCTTTCTTT.

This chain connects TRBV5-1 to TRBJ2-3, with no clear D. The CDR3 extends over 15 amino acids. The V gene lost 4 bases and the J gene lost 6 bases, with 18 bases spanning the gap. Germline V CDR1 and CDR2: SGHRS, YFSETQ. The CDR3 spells CASSLLKRTADTQYF. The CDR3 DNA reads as TGCGCCAGCAGCCTGCTCAAGCGCACGGCGGATACGCAGTATTTT.

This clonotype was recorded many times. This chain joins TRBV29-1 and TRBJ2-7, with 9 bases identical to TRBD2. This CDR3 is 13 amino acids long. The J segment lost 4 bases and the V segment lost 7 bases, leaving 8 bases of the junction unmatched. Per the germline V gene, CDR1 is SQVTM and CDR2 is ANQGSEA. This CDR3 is CSGEVAGEYEQYF. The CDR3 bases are TGCAGCGGGGAAGTAGCGGGAGAGTACGAGCAGTACTTC.

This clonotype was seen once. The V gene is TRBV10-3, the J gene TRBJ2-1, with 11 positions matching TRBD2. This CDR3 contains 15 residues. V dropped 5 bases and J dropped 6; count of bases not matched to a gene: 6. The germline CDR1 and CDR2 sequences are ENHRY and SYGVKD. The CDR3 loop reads CAISQTSGAGNEQFF. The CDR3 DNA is TGTGCCATCAGTCAGACTAGCGGGGCCGGCAATGAGCAGTTCTTC.

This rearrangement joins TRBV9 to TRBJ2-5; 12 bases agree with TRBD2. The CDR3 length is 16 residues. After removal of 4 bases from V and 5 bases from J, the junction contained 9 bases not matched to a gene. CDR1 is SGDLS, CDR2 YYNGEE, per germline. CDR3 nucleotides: TGTGCCAGCAGCCAAGCTAGCGGGGGGGCCTATGAGACCCAGTACTTC. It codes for CASSQASGGAYETQYF.

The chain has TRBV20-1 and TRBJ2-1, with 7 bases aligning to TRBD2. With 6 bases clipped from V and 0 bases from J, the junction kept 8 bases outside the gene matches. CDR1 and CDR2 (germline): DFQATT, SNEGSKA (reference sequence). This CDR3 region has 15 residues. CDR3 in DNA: TGCAGTGCCCTGACTAGCAGAAGCTCCTACAATGAGCAGTTCTTC. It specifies CSALTSRSSYNEQFF.

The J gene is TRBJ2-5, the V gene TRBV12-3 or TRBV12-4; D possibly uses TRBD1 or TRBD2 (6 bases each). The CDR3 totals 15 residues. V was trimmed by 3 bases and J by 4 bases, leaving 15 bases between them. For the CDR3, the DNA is TGTGCCAGCAGTTTCCCAGCAGGAGGGGGAGAGACCCAGTACTTC. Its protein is CASSFPAGGGETQYF.

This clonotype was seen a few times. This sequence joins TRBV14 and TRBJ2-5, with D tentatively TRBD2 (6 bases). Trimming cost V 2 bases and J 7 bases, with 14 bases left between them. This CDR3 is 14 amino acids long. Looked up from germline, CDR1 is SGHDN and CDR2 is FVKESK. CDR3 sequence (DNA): TGTGCCAGCAGCCAACTAGTTGTCGGGGGGACCCAGTACTTC. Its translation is CASSQLVVGGTQYF.

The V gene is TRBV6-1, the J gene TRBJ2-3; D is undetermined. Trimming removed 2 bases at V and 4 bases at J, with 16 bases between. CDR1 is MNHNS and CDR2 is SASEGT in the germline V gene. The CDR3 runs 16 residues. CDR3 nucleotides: TGTGCCAGCAGTGAAATGGCTACTCGCGTCGCAGATACGCAGTATTTT. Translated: CASSEMATRVADTQYF.

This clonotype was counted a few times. The CDR3: CASSPRGSGNTGELFF. The CDR3 coding sequence is TGCGCCAGCAGCCCCCGGGGTAGCGGGAACACCGGGGAGCTGTTTTTT. The V and J genes are TRBV5-1 and TRBJ2-2; TRBD2 might be the D (6 bases). CDR3 length: 16 amino acids. V was cut by 4 bases and J by 1 base, with 14 bases left in between. The germline CDR1 and CDR2 sequences are SGHRS and YFSETQ.

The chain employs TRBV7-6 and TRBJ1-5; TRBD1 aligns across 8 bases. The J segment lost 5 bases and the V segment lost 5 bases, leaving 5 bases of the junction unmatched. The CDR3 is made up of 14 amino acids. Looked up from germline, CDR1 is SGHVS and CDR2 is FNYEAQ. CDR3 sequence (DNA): TGTGCCAGCAGCGCCAGGGGGCGGGATCAGCCCCAGCATTTT. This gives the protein CASSARGRDQPQHF.

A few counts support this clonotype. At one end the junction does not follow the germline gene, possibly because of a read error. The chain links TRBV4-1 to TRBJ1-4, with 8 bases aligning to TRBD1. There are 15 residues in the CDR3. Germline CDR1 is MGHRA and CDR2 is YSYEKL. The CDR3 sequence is CAGSRGTGRNEKLFF. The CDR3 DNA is TGCGCCGGCAGCCGGGGGACAGGCCGAAATGAAAAACTGTTTTTT.

This CDR3 reads CASSSTMGAAETQYF. DNA for the CDR3: TGTGCCAGCAGCTCTACGATGGGGGCCGCGGAGACCCAGTACTTC. J is TRBJ2-7 and V is TRBV11-2, with D possibly being TRBD1 (6 bases). TRBJ2-5 explains the end of the DNA better; the J call may be wrong. Germline V gene data show CDR1 as SGHAT and CDR2 as FQNNGV. The CDR3 contains 15 residues.

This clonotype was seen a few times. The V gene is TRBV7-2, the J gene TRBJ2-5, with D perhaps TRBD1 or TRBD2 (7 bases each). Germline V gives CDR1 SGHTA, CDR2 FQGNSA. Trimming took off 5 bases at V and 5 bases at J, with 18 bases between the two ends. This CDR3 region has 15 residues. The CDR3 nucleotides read TGTGCCAGCAGCCCAGCGGGACAGTATCGGGAGACCCAGTACTTC. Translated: CASSPAGQYRETQYF.

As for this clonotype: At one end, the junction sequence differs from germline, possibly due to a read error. CDR3 DNA sequence: TGCGCCAGCAGTGCAGGGGCCTACGGGCAGTACTTC. It is translated as CASSAGAYGQYF. This sequence joins TRBV6-6 and TRBJ2-5; tentative D call: TRBD1 (6 bases). The CDR3 is 12 residues long. Germline V gene lookup returns CDR1 MNHNY and CDR2 SVGAGI (reference sequence).